This passage covers 29 T cell receptor beta chains from one sample sequenced in a study of CD8 T cells in Susac syndrome (dated by TCRdb to about 2019). Receptors were amplified or captured by the immunoSEQ multiplex PCR assay. RNA was extracted using the RNeasy kit, and roughly 0.45 to 1 microgram was reverse transcribed with random hexamers. Through fastp at Q25 and MiXCR, TCRdb rebuilt clones from the public reads, retaining in-frame beta chains. Entries that share a CDR3 protein sequence are merged under the most common genes and DNA. The table for this sample lists about 70,000 distinct CDR3 sequences; around 96% of them were counted only once. In total, the top ten clones hold 0.085% to 0.14% of the sample. Sequencing input: CD4+ T cells from PBMCs. All receptors derive from a human donor with multiple sclerosis.

The chain is built from TRBV6-2 or TRBV6-3 and TRBJ2-7, with unresolved D. Trimming took 2 bases from V and 4 from J, leaving 6 bases between them. The CDR3 runs to 12 residues. Germline V gene sequence: CDR1 MNHEY, CDR2 SVGEGT. For the CDR3, the DNA is TGTGCCAGCAGTTACCCTACTTACGAGCAGTACTTC. It translates to CASSYPTYEQYF.

The rearrangement uses TRBV6-6 and TRBJ2-5; perhaps TRBD1 as D (5 bases). In germline, CDR1 is MNHNY, CDR2 SVGAGI (reference sequence). V lost 8 bases to trimming and J lost 1 base, with 8 bases between them. The CDR3 is made up of 12 amino acids. CDR3 residues: CASDRGQETQYF. The DNA of the CDR3 is TGTGCCAGCGACAGAGGCCAAGAGACCCAGTACTTC.

The chain is built from TRBV5-1 and TRBJ2-6, with D hard to call. The V end lost 2 bases, the J end lost 0 bases, and 9 bases lay between the germline ends. Germline lookup yields CDR1 SGHRS and CDR2 YFSETQ. This CDR3 region has 16 residues. The CDR3 DNA reads TGCGCCAGCAGCTTATCCCCCCTCTCTGGGGCCAACGTCCTGACTTTC. This gives the protein CASSLSPLSGANVLTF.

Here the CDR3 DNA reads TGTGCCAGCAGCCAGGACGGAGGGCAAGAGACCCAGTACTTC. Amino acids: CASSQDGGQETQYF. This chain joins TRBV11-3 and TRBJ2-5, with a tentative D call TRBD2 (6 bases). CDR3 length: 14 amino acids. Trimming took 5 bases from V and 2 from J, leaving 12 bases between them. Germline V gives CDR1 SGHNT, CDR2 YENEEA. The full variable domain, in which reference TRBV11-3 and TRBJ2-5 provide the parts outside the CDR3, is EAGVVQSPRYKIIEKKQPVAFWCNPISGHNTLYWYLQNLGQGPELLIRYENEEAVDDSQLPKDRFSAERLKGVDSTLKIQPAELGDSAVYLCASSQDGGQETQYFGPGTRLLVL.

The chain carries TRBV29-1 and TRBJ2-7, with D unresolved. V was cut by 3 bases and J by 2 bases, with 8 bases left in between. The V gene's germline CDR1 is SQVTM and CDR2 ANQGSEA. This CDR3 is built from 12 residues. CDR3 region: CSVEATPYEQYF. The DNA for the CDR3 is TGCAGCGTTGAGGCCACCCCCTACGAGCAGTACTTC.

The chain carries TRBV5-1 and TRBJ1-3, with TRBD1 identical over 9 bases. V gave up 4 bases and J gave up 8 bases; unmatched junction bases: 4. The CDR3 has 13 residues. Germline-derived CDR1 and CDR2 are SGHRS and YFSETQ. The DNA for the CDR3 is TGCGCCAGCAGCCGGGACAGGGTTGACACCATATATTTT. It encodes CASSRDRVDTIYF. Combining the CDR3 with reference TRBV5-1 and TRBJ1-3 gives the whole variable domain KAGVTQTPRYLIKTRGQQVTLSCSPISGHRSVSWYQQTPGQGLQFLFEYFSETQRNKGNFPGRFSGRQFSNSRSEMNVSTLELGDSALYLCASSRDRVDTIYFGEGSWLTVV.

The chain carries TRBV7-8 and TRBJ2-7; TRBD2 might be the D (5 bases). The CDR3 contains 16 residues. In germline, CDR1 is SGHVS, CDR2 FQNEAQ. V dropped 2 bases and J dropped 7 bases, with 21 bases sitting between them. CDR3 in amino acids: CASSLRRTPRLSEQYF. CDR3 sequence (DNA): TGTGCCAGCAGCTTAAGGCGGACTCCCCGGCTGTCTGAGCAGTACTTC.

The gene calls are TRBV7-8 and TRBJ2-4, with D possibly being TRBD1 or TRBD2 (6 bases each). V was cut by 1 base and J by 6 bases, with 16 bases left in between. Looked up from germline, CDR1 is SGHVS and CDR2 is FQNEAQ. The CDR3 is made up of 16 amino acids. The CDR3 reads CASSLGGAGRGNIQYF. DNA for the CDR3: TGTGCCAGCAGCTTAGGGGGGGCAGGGAGAGGAAACATTCAGTACTTC. Full variable domain (remainder filled in from reference TRBV7-8 and TRBJ2-4): GAGVSQSPRYKVAKRGQDVALRCDPISGHVSLFWYQQALGQGPEFLTYFQNEAQLDKSGLPSDRFFAERPEGSVSTLKIQRTQQEDSAVYLCASSLGGAGRGNIQYFGAGTRLSVL.

This clonotype was seen once. This CDR3 reads CASSPGQGAPGANVLTF. The DNA for the CDR3 is TGTGCCAGCAGTCCGGGACAGGGGGCGCCTGGGGCCAACGTCCTGACTTTC. V usage is TRBV2 and J usage is TRBJ2-6; 12 bases agree with TRBD1. Germline V gives CDR1 SNHLY, CDR2 FYNNEI. The CDR3 covers 17 residues. After removal of 5 bases from V and 2 bases from J, the junction contained 4 bases not matched to a gene.

This clonotype was observed once. The chain has TRBV7-3 and TRBJ2-1; maybe TRBD1 (5 bases). The CDR3 extends over 13 amino acids. Germline CDR1 SGHTA, CDR2 FQGTGA. V shed 5 bases and J shed 5 bases, with 10 bases lying between them. The DNA for the CDR3 is TGTGCCAGCAGCCTTGGGGCCAACAATGAGCAGTTCTTC. Translating it yields CASSLGANNEQFF.

The V gene is TRBV3-1, the J gene TRBJ1-2, with TRBD1 as a possible D gene (6 bases). The CDR3 consists of 15 residues. Trimming took off 4 bases at V and 6 bases at J, with 18 bases between the two ends. CDR1 is LGHDT and CDR2 is YNNKEL in the germline V gene (reference sequence). For the CDR3, the DNA is TGTGCCAGCAGCCCCACTACAGGGAGCAGAGATGGCTACACCTTC. It specifies CASSPTTGSRDGYTF.

The rearrangement uses TRBV28 and TRBJ2-7, with 9 bases fitting TRBD1. Germline V gene sequence: CDR1 MDHEN, CDR2 SYDVKM. Losses at the gene ends were 10 bases for V and 3 bases for J; bases not matched to a gene: 4. The CDR3 runs to 12 residues. The CDR3, as DNA: TGTGCCACCCGGACAGGGGACTACGAGCAGTACTTC. This encodes CATRTGDYEQYF.

The chain has TRBV6-1 and TRBJ1-6; possibly TRBD1 for D (6 bases). The CDR3 extends over 12 amino acids. Trimming took 8 bases from V and 7 from J, leaving 9 bases between them. CDR1 is MNHNS, CDR2 SASEGT, per germline. The CDR3 protein is CASRTVNSPLHF. CDR3 sequence (DNA): TGTGCCAGCCGGACAGTCAATTCACCCCTCCACTTT.

The CDR3 loop reads CAWTRGNSYNEQFF. CDR3 DNA: TGTGCCTGGACCCGGGGCAACTCCTACAATGAGCAGTTCTTC. The chain carries TRBV5-4 and TRBJ2-1, with D perhaps matching TRBD1 or TRBD2 (5 bases each). Germline V gene lookup returns CDR1 SGHNT and CDR2 YYREEE (reference sequence). The CDR3 sequence is 14 residues long. V lost 10 bases to trimming and J lost 0 bases, with 14 bases between them.

V and J are TRBV7-9 and TRBJ2-1; TRBD1 matches 10 bases. The CDR3 runs to 16 residues. In germline, CDR1 is SEHNR, CDR2 FQNEAQ (reference sequence). After removal of 5 bases from V and 3 bases from J, the junction contained 7 bases not matched to a gene. CDR3 protein: CASSIPTGGGYNEQFF. CDR3 sequence (DNA): TGTGCCAGCAGCATCCCGACAGGGGGCGGCTACAATGAGCAGTTCTTC.

V gene TRBV6-5 combines with J gene TRBJ1-1; unclear D gene. The V end lost 5 bases, the J end lost 2 bases, and 15 bases lay between the germline ends. Germline CDR1 MNHEY, CDR2 SVGAGI. This CDR3 is built from 15 residues. The CDR3 protein is CASSPPRGSNTEAFF. For the CDR3, the DNA is TGTGCCAGCAGTCCCCCCAGAGGGTCTAACACTGAAGCTTTCTTT.

The rearrangement uses TRBV4-3 and TRBJ2-7; D possibly corresponds to TRBD2 (5 bases). V lost 0 bases, J lost 3 bases, and 12 bases lay in between. Germline CDR1 is LGHNA and CDR2 is YSLEER. The length of the CDR3 is 15 residues. The CDR3 protein is CASSQEGGSYYEQYF. Written as DNA, the CDR3 is TGCGCCAGCAGCCAAGAGGGCGGGTCCTACTACGAGCAGTACTTC.

The chain recombines TRBV12-3 or TRBV12-4 with TRBJ1-2, with unresolved D. The V end lost 5 bases, the J end lost 8 bases, and 12 bases lay between the germline ends. The CDR3 is 12 amino acids. The CDR3 protein is CASSRLGSGYTF. CDR3 coding DNA: TGTGCCAGCAGTCGACTCGGGAGCGGCTACACCTTC.

The chain is built from TRBV28 and TRBJ2-3; a possible D gene is TRBD2 (5 bases). The germline CDR1 and CDR2 sequences are MDHEN and SYDVKM. V gave up 5 bases and J gave up 2 bases, with 14 bases separating them. The CDR3 loop spans 15 amino acids. The CDR3 is CASSHGGQNTDTQYF. CDR3 DNA sequence: TGTGCCAGCAGTCACGGCGGGCAAAACACAGATACGCAGTATTTT.

The chain employs TRBV12-3 or TRBV12-4 and TRBJ2-2; 8 bases line up with TRBD2. The CDR3 consists of 19 residues. V was pared by 4 bases and J by 4 bases, with 17 bases of the junction left unmatched. In DNA form, the CDR3 reads TGTGCCAGCAGTTCCCACTGGGCGGGGGGCCCCGCGGTCACCGGGGAGCTGTTTTTT. Its translation is CASSSHWAGGPAVTGELFF.

The V call is TRBV4-2, the J call TRBJ2-2; D unresolved. Deletions cut 0 bases from V and 6 bases from J, with 8 bases between. Germline loops: CDR1 LGHNA, CDR2 YNFKEQ. The CDR3 extends over 14 amino acids. CDR3 residues: CASSQEPYAGELFF. In nucleotides, the CDR3 is TGTGCCAGCAGCCAAGAGCCGTACGCCGGGGAGCTGTTTTTT.

CDR3 sequence: CASSRRLLQDYGYTF. DNA of the CDR3: TGTGCCAGCAGCAGACGACTCCTACAGGACTATGGCTACACCTTC. V gene TRBV9 combines with J gene TRBJ1-2, with D possibly TRBD1 on 5 matching bases. CDR3 length equals 15 residues. Between the trimmed V and J ends, which lost 4 bases and 3 bases, there was a span of 16 bases. Per germline, CDR1 SGDLS and CDR2 YYNGEE.

The rearrangement links TRBV29-1 to TRBJ2-1; D remains ambiguous. Trimming took 3 bases from V and 7 from J, leaving 10 bases between them. Germline V gene lookup returns CDR1 SQVTM and CDR2 ANQGSEA. This CDR3 spans 12 amino acids. Here the CDR3 DNA reads TGCAGCGTTGAGGAGCGTCTTAATGAGCAGTTCTTC. Protein sequence: CSVEERLNEQFF.

V and J are TRBV7-2 and TRBJ1-5; 7 positions match TRBD1. The length of the CDR3 is 15 residues. Germline trimming cut 4 bases from V and 3 bases from J; bases unmatched to any gene: 6. Germline-derived CDR1 and CDR2 are SGHTA and FQGNSA. CDR3 sequence reads: CASSSMTGNNQPQHF. The DNA of the CDR3 is TGTGCCAGCAGCTCCATGACAGGGAACAATCAGCCCCAGCATTTT.

The J gene is TRBJ1-2, the V gene TRBV7-9; D not certain. The CDR3 length is 14 residues. CDR1 and CDR2 (germline): SEHNR, FQNEAQ (reference sequence). The V gene lost 3 bases and the J gene lost 0 bases, with 8 bases spanning the gap. The CDR3 region is CASSLNSANYGYTF. CDR3 DNA sequence: TGTGCCAGCAGCTTGAACAGCGCTAACTATGGCTACACCTTC.

The chain couples TRBV12-3 or TRBV12-4 to TRBJ2-2; no firm D call. The CDR3 extends over 15 amino acids. V was clipped by 2 bases and J by 0 bases, with 7 bases between them. CDR3 protein: CASSLRVANTGELFF. The CDR3 DNA sequence: TGTGCCAGCAGTTTACGGGTGGCGAACACCGGGGAGCTGTTTTTT.

This clonotype was seen more than once but under ten times. The rearrangement links TRBV5-1 to TRBJ2-5; 8 bases align to TRBD1. V shed 4 bases, J shed 0 bases, and the junction held 5 bases outside the gene matches. Germline assignment: CDR1 SGHRS and CDR2 YFSETQ. This CDR3 spans 15 amino acids. The CDR3 here is CASSRTGSYQETQYF. In nucleotides, the CDR3 is TGCGCCAGCAGCAGGACAGGGTCGTACCAAGAGACCCAGTACTTC.

The gene calls are TRBV7-9 and TRBJ1-2; possible D gene TRBD1, 6 bases. The V gene lost 5 bases and the J gene lost 10 bases, with 14 bases spanning the gap. Per germline, CDR1 SEHNR and CDR2 FQNEAQ (reference sequence). The CDR3 sequence is 12 residues long. The CDR3, as DNA: TGTGCCAGCAGCCGACAGGACAACTACTACACCTTC. Translation gives CASSRQDNYYTF.

The chain has TRBV15 and TRBJ1-4; possibly TRBD1 for D (5 bases). The V gene lost 0 bases and the J gene lost 6 bases, with 5 bases spanning the gap. CDR3 length: 13 amino acids. Germline V gene data show CDR1 as LNHNV and CDR2 as YYDKDF (reference sequence). The CDR3 DNA reads as TGTGCCACCAGCAGAGACAGGGATGAAAAACTGTTTTTT. Translating it yields CATSRDRDEKLFF.